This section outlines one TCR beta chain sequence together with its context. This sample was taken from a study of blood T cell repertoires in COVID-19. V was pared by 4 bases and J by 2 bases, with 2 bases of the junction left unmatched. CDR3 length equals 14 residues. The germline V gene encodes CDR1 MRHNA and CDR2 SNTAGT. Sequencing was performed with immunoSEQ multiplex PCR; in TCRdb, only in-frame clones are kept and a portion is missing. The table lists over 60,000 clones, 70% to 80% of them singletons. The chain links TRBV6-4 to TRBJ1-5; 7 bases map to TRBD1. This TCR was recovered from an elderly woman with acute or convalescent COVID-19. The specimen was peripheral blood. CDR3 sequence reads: CASSVTGGNQPQHF. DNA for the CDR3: TGTGCCAGCAGTGTCACAGGGGGCAATCAGCCCCAGCATTTT.